The source of this T cell receptor (beta chain) is a study of tumor-infiltrating lymphocytes in primary liver carcinoma. Study as a whole: With diameters of roughly 4 to 11 cm, tumors were stage T1-T3 N0M0. Study-level results: Since the samples were bulk and unsorted, the CD4+ and CD8+ repertoires were not compared.

Out of unsorted whole blood came the blood RNA, and germline DNA was extracted as well. Per germline, CDR1 WNHNN and CDR2 SYGVQD (reference sequence). The CDR3 consists of 12 residues. V shed 2 bases and J shed 10 bases, with 12 bases lying between them. Reverse transcription of approximately 520 ng total RNA with a constant-region primer produced TCR beta cDNA. Construction of TCR beta libraries relied on three successive nested multiplex PCR rounds employing slightly modified ARM-PCR. Forward primers for TRBV1-TRBV30 and a C-beta reverse primer served the first two PCR rounds, at approximately 10 cycles each. TCRdb re-derived calls from the multiplex PCR reads in MiXCR, one entry per CDR3 protein. Of approximately 310,000 distinct CDR3 sequences listed, approximately 65% were seen once; the top ten hold 9% to 10%. On this clonotype: What it binds is not known. Since a much larger clone is just one base distant, this may be a read error.

The rearrangement links TRBV10-1 to TRBJ2-7; a possible D gene is TRBD1 (6 bases). This sequence was found in a man aged 35 to 55 with primary liver carcinoma and hepatitis B virus infection. Sequencing input: peripheral blood. The CDR3 region has the DNA TGCGCCAGCAGTGAGGGGGGCGGCGATCAGTACTTC. Amino acid sequence: CASSEGGGDQYF.